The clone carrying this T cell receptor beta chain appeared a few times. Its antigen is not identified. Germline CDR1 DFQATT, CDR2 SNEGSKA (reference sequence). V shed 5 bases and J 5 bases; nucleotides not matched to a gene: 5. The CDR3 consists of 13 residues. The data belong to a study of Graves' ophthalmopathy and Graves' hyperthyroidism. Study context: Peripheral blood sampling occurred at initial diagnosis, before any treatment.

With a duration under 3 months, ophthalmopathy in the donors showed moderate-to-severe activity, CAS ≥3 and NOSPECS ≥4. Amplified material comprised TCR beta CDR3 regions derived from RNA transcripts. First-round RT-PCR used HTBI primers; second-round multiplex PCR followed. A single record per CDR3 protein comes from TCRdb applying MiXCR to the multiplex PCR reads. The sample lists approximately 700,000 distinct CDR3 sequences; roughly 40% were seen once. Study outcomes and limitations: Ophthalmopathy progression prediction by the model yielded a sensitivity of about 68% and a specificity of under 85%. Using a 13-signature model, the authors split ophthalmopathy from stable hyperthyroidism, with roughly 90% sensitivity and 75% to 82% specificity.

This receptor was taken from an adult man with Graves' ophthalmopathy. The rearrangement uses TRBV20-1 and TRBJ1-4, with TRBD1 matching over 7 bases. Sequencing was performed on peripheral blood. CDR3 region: CSARDRENEKLFF. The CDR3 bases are TGCAGTGCTCGGGACAGAGAAAATGAAAAACTGTTTTTT.